This T cell receptor beta chain was identified in a study of metastatic and nonmetastatic thyroid tumors. Study details: Thyroid patients, malignant and benign, had repertoires compared across blood and tumor or nodule tissue.

About this clone: What it recognizes is unknown.

All patients were untreated before thyroid surgery. Study results and caveats: For both blood and tumor, malignant thyroid tumors reportedly showed significantly higher TCR beta diversity than benign nodules did.

TCRdb re-called the PCR reads through MiXCR. The sample consists of approximately 15,000 clones, around 20% of them appearing once. The specimen was tumor tissue. The receptor was derived from a female donor with papillary thyroid cancer or a benign thyroid nodule (not recorded which). Some clones in this sample may be carry-over from other donors' samples.

The CDR3 is CAWTLGRGQSGNTIYF. In nucleotides, the CDR3 is TGTGCCTGGACGCTCGGCAGGGGGCAATCCGGAAACACCATATATTTT. The chain couples TRBV30 to TRBJ1-3, with 8 bases that match TRBD1. Germline V lookup: CDR1 GTSNPN, CDR2 SVGIG (reference sequence). The CDR3 extends over 16 amino acids. V was clipped by 4 bases and J by 4 bases; unmatched bases: 12.